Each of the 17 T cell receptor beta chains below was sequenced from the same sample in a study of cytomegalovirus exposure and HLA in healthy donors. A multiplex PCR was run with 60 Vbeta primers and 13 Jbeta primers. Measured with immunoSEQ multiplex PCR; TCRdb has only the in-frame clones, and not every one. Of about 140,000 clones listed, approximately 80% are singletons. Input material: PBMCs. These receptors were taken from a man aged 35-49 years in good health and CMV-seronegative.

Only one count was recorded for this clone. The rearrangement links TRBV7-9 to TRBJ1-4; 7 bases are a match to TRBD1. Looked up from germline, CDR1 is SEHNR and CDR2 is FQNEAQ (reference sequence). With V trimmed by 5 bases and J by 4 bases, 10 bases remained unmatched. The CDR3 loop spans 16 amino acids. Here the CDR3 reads CASSLVGGAGNEKLFF. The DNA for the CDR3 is TGTGCCAGCAGCCTAGTAGGGGGCGCCGGTAATGAAAAACTGTTTTTT.

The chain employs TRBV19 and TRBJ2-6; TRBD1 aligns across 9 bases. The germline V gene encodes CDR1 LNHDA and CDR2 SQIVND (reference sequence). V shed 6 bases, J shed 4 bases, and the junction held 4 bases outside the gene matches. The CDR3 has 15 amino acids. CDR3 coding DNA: TGTGCCAGTAGCTCCACAGGGGGCGGGGCCAACGTCCTGACTTTC. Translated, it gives CASSSTGGGANVLTF.

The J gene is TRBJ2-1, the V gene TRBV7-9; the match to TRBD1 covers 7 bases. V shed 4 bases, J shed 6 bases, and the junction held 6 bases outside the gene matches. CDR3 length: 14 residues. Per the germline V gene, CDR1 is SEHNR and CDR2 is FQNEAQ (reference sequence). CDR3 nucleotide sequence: TGTGCCAGCAGCTCGACAGGGTATGGCAATGAGCAGTTCTTC. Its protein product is CASSSTGYGNEQFF. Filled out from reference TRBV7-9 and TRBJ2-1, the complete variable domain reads DTGVSQNPRHKITKRGQNVTFRCDPISEHNRLYWYRQTLGQGPEFLTYFQNEAQLEKSRLLSDRFSAERPKGSFSTLEIQRTEQGDSAMYLCASSSTGYGNEQFFGPGTRLTVL.

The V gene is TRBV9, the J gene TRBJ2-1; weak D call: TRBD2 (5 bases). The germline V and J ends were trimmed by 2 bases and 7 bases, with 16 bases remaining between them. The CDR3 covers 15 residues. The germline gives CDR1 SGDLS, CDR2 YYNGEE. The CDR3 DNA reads TGTGCCAGCAGCGTCCCCGGGGTCGATCGGAATGAGCAGTTCTTC. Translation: CASSVPGVDRNEQFF.

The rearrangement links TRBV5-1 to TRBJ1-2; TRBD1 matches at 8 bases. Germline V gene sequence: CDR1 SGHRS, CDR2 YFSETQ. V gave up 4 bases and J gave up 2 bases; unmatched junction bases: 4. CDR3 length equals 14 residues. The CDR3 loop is CASSPRQGNYGYTF. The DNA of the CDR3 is TGCGCCAGCAGCCCCCGACAGGGGAACTATGGCTACACCTTC.

CDR3 sequence (DNA): TGTGCCAGCAGGCGCGGACAGGGCGCAGATACGCAGTATTTT. It yields the protein CASRRGQGADTQYF. The chain uses TRBV6-5 and TRBJ2-3; TRBD1 matches 8 bases. V was clipped by 6 bases and J by 4 bases; unmatched bases: 6. This CDR3 contains 14 residues. CDR1 is MNHEY, CDR2 SVGAGI, per germline.

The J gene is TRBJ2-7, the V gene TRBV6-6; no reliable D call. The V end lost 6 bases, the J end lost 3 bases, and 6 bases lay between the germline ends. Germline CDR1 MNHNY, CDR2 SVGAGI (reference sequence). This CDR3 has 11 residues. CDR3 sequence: CASSSRYEQYF. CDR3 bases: TGTGCCAGCAGCTCGCGCTACGAGCAGTACTTC.

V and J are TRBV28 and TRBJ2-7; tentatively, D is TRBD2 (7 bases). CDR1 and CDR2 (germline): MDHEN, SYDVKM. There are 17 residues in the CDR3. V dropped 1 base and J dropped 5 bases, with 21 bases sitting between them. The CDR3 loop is CASSLSAPRGGQDEQYF. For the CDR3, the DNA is TGTGCCAGCAGTTTATCTGCCCCGAGGGGGGGGCAGGACGAGCAGTACTTC. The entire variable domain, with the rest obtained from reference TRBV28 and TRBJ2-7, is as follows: DVKVTQSSRYLVKRTGEKVFLECVQDMDHENMFWYRQDPGLGLRLIYFSYDVKMKEKGDIPEGYSVSREKKERFSLILESASTNQTSMYLCASSLSAPRGGQDEQYFGPGTRLTVT.

The chain's CDR3 is CASSQDRGLTNEKLFF. The CDR3 DNA reads TGTGCCAGCAGCCAAGACAGGGGGCTAACTAATGAAAAACTGTTTTTT. The V and J genes are TRBV14 and TRBJ1-4, with 8 bases lining up with TRBD1. Germline V lookup: CDR1 SGHDN, CDR2 FVKESK. The CDR3 consists of 16 residues. J was trimmed by 1 base and V by 0 bases; bases with no gene match: 1.

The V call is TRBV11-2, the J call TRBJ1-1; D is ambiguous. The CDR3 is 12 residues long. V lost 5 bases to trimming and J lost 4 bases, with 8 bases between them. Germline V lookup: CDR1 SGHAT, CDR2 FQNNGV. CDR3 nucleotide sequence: TGTGCCAGCAGCCCAATCGGCACTGAAGCTTTCTTT. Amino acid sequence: CASSPIGTEAFF.

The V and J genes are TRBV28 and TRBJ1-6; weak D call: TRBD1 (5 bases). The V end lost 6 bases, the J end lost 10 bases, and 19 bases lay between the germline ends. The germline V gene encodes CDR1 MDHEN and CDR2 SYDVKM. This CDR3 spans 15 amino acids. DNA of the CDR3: TGTGCCAGCAGGGCCATGGCAGGGATTAACTCACCCCTCCACTTT. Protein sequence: CASRAMAGINSPLHF.

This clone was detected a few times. CDR3 coding DNA: TGTGCCAGCGCCTCCGGGACAGCTTCGAGGGAGCAGTACTTC. As protein: CASASGTASREQYF. The V and J genes are TRBV19 and TRBJ2-7; TRBD1 matches 7 bases. The CDR3 has 14 residues. V gave up 9 bases and J gave up 7 bases; unmatched junction bases: 15. In germline, CDR1 is LNHDA, CDR2 SQIVND (reference sequence).

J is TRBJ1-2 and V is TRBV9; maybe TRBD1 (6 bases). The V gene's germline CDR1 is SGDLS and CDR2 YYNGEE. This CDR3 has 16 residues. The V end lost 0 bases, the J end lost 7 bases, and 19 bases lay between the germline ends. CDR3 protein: CASSVGPSTGLRGYTF. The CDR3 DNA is TGTGCCAGCAGCGTAGGCCCCAGTACAGGGTTGCGTGGCTACACCTTC.

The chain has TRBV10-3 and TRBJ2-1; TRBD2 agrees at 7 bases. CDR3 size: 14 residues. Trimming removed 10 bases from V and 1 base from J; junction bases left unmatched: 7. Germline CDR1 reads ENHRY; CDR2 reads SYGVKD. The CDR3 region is CATLWGGSYNEQFF. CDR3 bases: TGTGCCACCCTTTGGGGAGGGTCCTACAATGAGCAGTTCTTC.

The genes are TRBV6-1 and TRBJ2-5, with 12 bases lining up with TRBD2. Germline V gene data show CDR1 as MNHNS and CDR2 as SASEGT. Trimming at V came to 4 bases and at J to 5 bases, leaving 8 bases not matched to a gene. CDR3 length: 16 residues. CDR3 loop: CASSATSGGLRETQYF. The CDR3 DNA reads TGTGCCAGCAGTGCGACTAGCGGGGGACTTCGGGAGACCCAGTACTTC.

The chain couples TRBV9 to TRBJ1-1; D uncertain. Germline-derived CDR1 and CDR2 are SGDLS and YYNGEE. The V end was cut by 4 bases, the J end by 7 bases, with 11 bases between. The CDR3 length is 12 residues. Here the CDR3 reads CASSTHGVEAFF. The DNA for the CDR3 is TGTGCCAGCAGCACTCACGGAGTTGAAGCTTTCTTT.

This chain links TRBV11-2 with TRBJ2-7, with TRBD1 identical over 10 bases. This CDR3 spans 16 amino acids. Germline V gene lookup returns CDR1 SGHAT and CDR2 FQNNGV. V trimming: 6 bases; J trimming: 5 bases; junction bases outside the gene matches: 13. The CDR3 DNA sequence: TGTGCCAGCAGGAACCTAGGTGGACAGGGGGGCCACGAGCAGTACTTC. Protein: CASRNLGGQGGHEQYF.